The text below deals with one TCR beta chain. This specimen comes from a study of blood T cell repertoires in COVID-19. The length of the CDR3 is 14 residues. Trimming cost V 3 bases and J 2 bases, with 9 bases left between them. The germline V gene has CDR1 SEHNR and CDR2 FQNEAQ (reference sequence). TCRdb keeps only in-frame clones here, not all; method: immunoSEQ multiplex PCR. The sample lists 200,000 to 300,000 clones; about 89% were seen once. The sequenced sample was PBMCs or T cells enriched from blood (not recorded which). The chain has TRBV7-9 and TRBJ2-3; D is uncertain. The receptor comes from a woman between 18 and 29 years old who had recovered from COVID-19. CDR3 protein: CASSFTIPTDTQYF. The CDR3 nucleotides are TGTGCCAGCAGCTTCACAATTCCCACAGATACGCAGTATTTT.